The next 13 T cell receptor beta chains were all read from a single sample in a study of T cell repertoires in cytomegalovirus infection. TCRdb recomputed calls from the reads with MiXCR, one row per CDR3 protein. Of about 680,000 distinct CDR3 sequences listed, 24% are singletons. The source material was CD8+ T cells from PBMCs. The receptors here all came from a human donor in good health (CMV status not recorded). Some clones in this sample may be carry-over from other donors' samples.

DNA for the CDR3: TGCAGCGCCTGGATGGCTGAAAAACTGTTTTTT. Encoded protein: CSAWMAEKLFF. The rearrangement uses TRBV29-1 and TRBJ1-4; D is undetermined. Per germline, CDR1 SQVTM and CDR2 ANQGSEA. This CDR3 contains 11 residues. Deletions cut 7 bases from V and 7 bases from J, with 10 bases between.

This clonotype appeared many times. The V and J genes are TRBV7-3 and TRBJ2-1; the D is unclear. The CDR3 runs 15 residues. Germline V gives CDR1 SGHTA, CDR2 FQGTGA. V lost 1 base and J lost 0, with 7 bases in between. CDR3 coding DNA: TGTGCCAGCAGCTTAAAACAGAGCTCCTACAATGAGCAGTTCTTC. Translation gives CASSLKQSSYNEQFF.

The sample holds a few counts of this clonotype. The J gene is TRBJ2-6, the V gene TRBV10-3; 11 bases fit TRBD1. CDR1 and CDR2 from the germline V gene are ENHRY and SYGVKD. V shed 2 bases, J shed 0 bases, and the junction held 9 bases outside the gene matches. CDR3 length: 20 residues. The CDR3 reads CAISETRTGGSFSGANVLTF. CDR3 DNA: TGTGCCATCAGTGAGACTCGGACAGGGGGCTCCTTCTCTGGGGCCAACGTCCTGACTTTC.

In regard to this clonotype: A much larger clonotype is one base distant, so this may be a read error. J is TRBJ2-3 and V is TRBV7-6, with D unclear. The germline V gene has CDR1 SGHVS and CDR2 FNYEAQ. The V gene lost 2 bases and the J gene lost 2 bases, with 5 bases spanning the gap. This CDR3 is built from 13 residues. The CDR3: CASSLFHTDTQYF. In DNA form, the CDR3 reads TGTGCCAGCAGCTTATTCCACACAGATACGCAGTATTTT.

V is TRBV10-3 and J is TRBJ2-2; 7 bases align to TRBD1. Trimming at V came to 6 bases and at J to 1 base, leaving 2 bases not matched to a gene. The CDR3 has 14 residues. Germline values: CDR1 ENHRY, CDR2 SYGVKD. CDR3 residues: CAISGQENTGELFF. CDR3 DNA sequence: TGTGCCATCAGCGGACAGGAGAACACCGGGGAGCTGTTTTTT.

The chain's CDR3 is CASSIDHSGGGAYNEQFF. In DNA form, the CDR3 reads TGTGCCAGTAGTATAGATCATTCGGGCGGGGGGGCCTACAATGAGCAGTTCTTC. This chain connects TRBV19 to TRBJ2-1; TRBD2 agrees at 9 bases. Germline V gene sequence: CDR1 LNHDA, CDR2 SQIVND (reference sequence). CDR3 length: 18 residues. The trim removed 0 bases at V and 2 bases at J, leaving 8 bases unmatched.

This clonotype has only a few counts. This sequence joins TRBV20-1 and TRBJ2-5; D may be TRBD2 (5 bases). Germline V gene data show CDR1 as DFQATT and CDR2 as SNEGSKA (reference sequence). V was clipped by 5 bases and J by 5 bases, with 18 bases between them. This CDR3 has 14 residues. The DNA of the CDR3 is TGCAGTGCTTCTAGCCGGGATGGTCAGGAGACCCAGTACTTC. Translated, it gives CSASSRDGQETQYF.

V usage is TRBV15 and J usage is TRBJ2-2, with D possibly being TRBD1 or TRBD2 (6 bases each). The CDR3 length is 12 residues. Trimming took off 8 bases at V and 6 bases at J, with 10 bases between the two ends. The germline V gene has CDR1 LNHNV and CDR2 YYDKDF (reference sequence). The CDR3 DNA sequence: TGTGCCACCTTGGGGGGCTCCGGGGAGCTGTTTTTT. Protein product: CATLGGSGELFF. Filled out from reference TRBV15 and TRBJ2-2, the complete variable domain reads DAMVIQNPRYQVTQFGKPVTLSCSQTLNHNVMYWYQQKSSQAPKLLFHYYDKDFNNEADTPDNFQSRRPNTSFCFLDIRSPGLGDTAMYLCATLGGSGELFFGEGSRLTVL.

The chain uses TRBV11-2 and TRBJ2-2; 12 positions agree with TRBD1. V shed 5 bases, J shed 6 bases, and the junction held 7 bases outside the gene matches. The CDR3 length is 16 residues. Germline assignment: CDR1 SGHAT and CDR2 FQNNGV. The CDR3 spells CASSIWDRGRPGELFF. CDR3 DNA: TGTGCCAGCAGCATTTGGGACAGGGGGCGCCCCGGGGAGCTGTTTTTT. The full variable domain, its missing parts supplied by reference TRBV11-2 and TRBJ2-2, is EAGVAQSPRYKIIEKRQSVAFWCNPISGHATLYWYQQILGQGPKLLIQFQNNGVVDDSQLPKDRFSAERLKGVDSTLKIQPAKLEDSAVYLCASSIWDRGRPGELFFGEGSRLTVL.

The chain is built from TRBV20-1 and TRBJ1-2; possible D gene TRBD1, 6 bases. Trimming removed 0 bases at V and 0 bases at J, with 17 bases between. CDR1 DFQATT and CDR2 SNEGSKA come from the germline V gene (reference sequence). The CDR3 has 17 residues. For the CDR3, the DNA is TGCAGTGCTAGAGATGGGGGACATGTAGGGTCTAACTATGGCTACACCTTC. Translating it yields CSARDGGHVGSNYGYTF.

A few counts support this clonotype. The chain joins TRBV9 to TRBJ1-1; D ambiguous. Deletions cut 1 base from V and 1 base from J, with 5 bases between. Germline V lookup: CDR1 SGDLS, CDR2 YYNGEE. This CDR3 region has 13 residues. The CDR3 DNA follows: TGTGCCAGCAGCGTAACCACGAACACTGAAGCTTTCTTT. Residues: CASSVTTNTEAFF.

As to this clonotype: A junction end diverges from the germline sequence, so it may reflect a read error. The chain employs TRBV4-1 and TRBJ1-1, with D uncertain. This CDR3 is built from 15 residues. Looked up from germline, CDR1 is MGHRA and CDR2 is YSYEKL. CDR3 protein: CATSQVGQLNTEAFF. CDR3 sequence (DNA): TGCGCCACCAGCCAAGTCGGGCAACTGAACACTGAAGCTTTCTTT.

The chain joins TRBV5-5 to TRBJ2-7; 10 positions match TRBD1. V was clipped by 1 base and J by 0 bases; unmatched bases: 1. The CDR3 extends over 15 amino acids. Germline-derived CDR1 and CDR2 are SGHKS and YYEKEE (reference sequence). The CDR3 DNA follows: TGTGCCAGCAGCTTGTGGACAGGGGGCTCCTACGAGCAGTACTTC. It encodes CASSLWTGGSYEQYF.